This TCR beta chain was obtained from a study of T-cell reconstitution after alpha-beta-depleted transplantation in children. Study results and limitations: About two months after transplant, alpha-beta T cells reportedly came from several hundred expanded graft clones.

This clonotype was counted a few times. Antigen unknown. The V and J ends lost 3 bases and 3 bases respectively, with 12 bases between them. The CDR3 loop spans 15 amino acids. Per the germline V gene, CDR1 is SGHTA and CDR2 is FQGNSA. This sample's TCRbeta library carried unique molecular identifier barcodes. TCRdb reprocessed the PCR reads via MiXCR and lists one record per CDR3 protein. Of fewer than 1 million distinct CDR3 sequences detected, 15% to 20% appear once; the ten largest clones hold around 5.3%. The sequences come from PBMCs, mostly from graft donor cells, collected 360 days after TCRalphabeta/CD19-depleted stem cell transplant. This chain joins TRBV7-2 and TRBJ2-1, with no clear D. The TCR comes from a male patient younger than 18 who had a stem cell transplant for acute lymphoblastic leukemia, so the T cells may come from the graft donor. In DNA form, the CDR3 reads TGTGCCAGCAGCTTTGAGGCCTTGCTCTACAATGAGCAGTTCTTC. As protein: CASSFEALLYNEQFF.